This TCR beta chain was recorded in a study of human T cells and chemical hapten exposure. In the study overall: Donors were sensitized with 2% DPC on the upper inner arm. Per-sample variation in TCR yield stemmed mainly from small pooled library volume differences. Broader study findings: Alopecia affected the donors, so their immune response may differ from healthy people's.

Time point in this sample: patch test 3, about 24 weeks after DPC sensitization. The treatment is: therapeutic diphenylcyclopropenone sensitization with weekly scalp DPC. The library put unique molecular identifiers onto individual cDNA molecules. MiXCR, applied by TCRdb to the RACE reads, yields one record per CDR3 protein. This sample has more than 150,000 distinct CDR3 sequences, with approximately 24% found just once. As for this clonotype: The antigen remains undetermined.

Germline CDR1 reads MDHEN; CDR2 reads SYDVKM. Trimming stripped 6 bases from V and 4 bases from J, with 15 bases between. CDR3 length: 14 residues. The genes are TRBV28 and TRBJ1-1; D remains unclear. Sequenced here: whole blood, sampled in connection with sensitization to the hapten diphenylcyclopropenone (DPC). The receptor's source is a woman between 40 and 55 years old with alopecia areata. Some clones in this sample may be carry-over from other donors' samples. DNA of the CDR3: TGTGCCAGCAGCACAGACCCGAGGAGCACTGAAGCTTTCTTT. Translating it yields CASSTDPRSTEAFF.